Following are 29 T cell receptor beta chains from one sample sequenced in a study of response to subunit inactivated influenza vaccine. Via MiXCR, TCRdb re-called the RT-PCR reads, giving one row per CDR3 protein. The sample lists hundreds of thousands of distinct CDR3 sequences; about 15% were seen once. Source: PBMCs from blood, taken roughly 15 days before vaccination. The receptor source for this set is a man aged 45-65 years who received an inactivated influenza vaccine.

The chain couples TRBV5-1 to TRBJ1-1; possible D gene TRBD1, 6 bases. V lost 4 bases and J 0 bases, leaving 13 bases between the germline ends. The CDR3 totals 15 residues. CDR1 SGHRS and CDR2 YFSETQ come from the germline V gene. The CDR3 DNA sequence: TGCGCCAGCAGCACGCAGGGGAACTTGAACACTGAAGCTTTCTTT. Its translation: CASSTQGNLNTEAFF.

The chain has TRBV28 and TRBJ2-5; tentatively, D is TRBD2 (5 bases). This CDR3 is 16 amino acids long. CDR1 is MDHEN and CDR2 is SYDVKM in the germline V gene. V lost 5 bases to trimming and J lost 0 bases, with 16 bases between them. The CDR3 here is CASSPPAGLYQETQYF. Written as DNA, the CDR3 is TGTGCCAGCAGTCCCCCTGCCGGACTTTACCAAGAGACCCAGTACTTC.

The chain carries TRBV12-3 or TRBV12-4 and TRBJ2-1; TRBD2 might be the D (5 bases). The CDR3 has 17 amino acids. The V and J ends lost 6 bases and 0 bases respectively, with 18 bases between them. CDR3 loop: CASSPSLATFSYNEQFF. The CDR3 nucleotides read TGTGCCAGCAGCCCTTCCCTAGCCACCTTCTCCTACAATGAGCAGTTCTTC.

The chain carries TRBV29-1 and TRBJ2-7, with 7 bases matching TRBD2. The J segment lost 4 bases and the V segment lost 5 bases, leaving 8 bases of the junction unmatched. Germline assignment: CDR1 SQVTM and CDR2 ANQGSEA. There are 13 residues in the CDR3. This CDR3 reads CSVSGRVSYEQYF. In DNA, the CDR3 is TGCAGCGTTTCGGGGAGGGTTTCGTACGAGCAGTACTTC.

This clonotype came up a few times. Germline and junction disagree at one end, which may indicate a read error. The chain combines TRBV5-1 with TRBJ2-1; 12 positions match TRBD2. Germline-derived CDR1 and CDR2 are SGHRS and YFSETQ. CDR3 length: 19 residues. CDR3 in DNA: TGCGCCAGCAGTACTGTCAGGGGGACTAGCGGGTTTCTCTACAATGATCAGTTCTTC. As protein: CASSTVRGTSGFLYNDQFF. The full variable domain, rest sourced from reference TRBV5-1 and TRBJ2-1, is KAGVTQTPRYLIKTRGQQVTLSCSPISGHRSVSWYQQTPGQGLQFLFEYFSETQRNKGNFPGRFSGRQFSNSRSEMNVSTLELGDSALYLCASSTVRGTSGFLYNDQFFGPGTRLTVL.

This clonotype was counted between two and nine times. The chain combines TRBV12-3 or TRBV12-4 with TRBJ1-5; 9 positions match TRBD1. The CDR3 is made up of 16 amino acids. The junction had 9 bases not matched to a gene; V was cut back by 1 base and J by 8 bases. CDR3 bases: TGTGCCAGCAGTTTAGTGGGGGACAGGGCTTTCAAGCCCCAGCATTTT. Translating gives CASSLVGDRAFKPQHF.

Only one count was recorded for this clonotype. This chain links TRBV5-1 with TRBJ2-5; D gene ambiguous. CDR3 size: 15 residues. The germline CDR1 and CDR2 sequences are SGHRS and YFSETQ. The V end lost 4 bases, the J end lost 4 bases, and 17 bases lay between the germline ends. The DNA for the CDR3 is TGCGCCAGCAGCGTAACAGCGATCTCCCGAGAGACCCAGTACTTC. Translating gives CASSVTAISRETQYF.

This clonotype came up a few times. The chain has TRBV20-1 and TRBJ1-1; D unresolved. V was clipped by 3 bases and J by 2 bases, with 13 bases between them. CDR3 size: 14 residues. The germline V gene encodes CDR1 DFQATT and CDR2 SNEGSKA (reference sequence). The DNA for the CDR3 is TGCAGTGCTAGGGTCGACTTAAAAAACACTGAAGCTTTCTTT. Residues: CSARVDLKNTEAFF.

The chain uses TRBV6-2 or TRBV6-3 and TRBJ2-5, with D perhaps matching TRBD2 (6 bases). Germline V lookup: CDR1 MNHEY, CDR2 SVGEGT. The CDR3 extends over 15 amino acids. V lost 0 bases to trimming and J lost 1 base, with 9 bases between them. CDR3 bases: TGTGCCAGCAGTTACTCGATACTAGCCCAAGAGACCCAGTACTTC. Protein sequence: CASSYSILAQETQYF.

The genes are TRBV5-1 and TRBJ2-2; TRBD2 might be the D (6 bases). CDR3 length equals 16 residues. Germline V gives CDR1 SGHRS, CDR2 YFSETQ. V was cut by 4 bases and J by 0 bases, with 13 bases left in between. CDR3 DNA sequence: TGCGCCAGCAGCCATCGGGAGATAACGAACACCGGGGAGCTGTTTTTT. Translated: CASSHREITNTGELFF. The full variable domain, with the rest looked up from reference TRBV5-1 and TRBJ2-2, is KAGVTQTPRYLIKTRGQQVTLSCSPISGHRSVSWYQQTPGQGLQFLFEYFSETQRNKGNFPGRFSGRQFSNSRSEMNVSTLELGDSALYLCASSHREITNTGELFFGEGSRLTVL.

The V gene is TRBV20-1, the J gene TRBJ2-3, with 9 bases matching TRBD1. V gave up 3 bases and J gave up 4 bases; unmatched junction bases: 5. Germline V gene data show CDR1 as DFQATT and CDR2 as SNEGSKA (reference sequence). The CDR3 has 14 residues. In nucleotides, the CDR3 is TGCAGTGCTAGCGGGACAGGGCTCGCAGATACGCAGTATTTT. Translation gives CSASGTGLADTQYF.

The chain carries TRBV15 and TRBJ2-1, with D possibly called TRBD1 or TRBD2 (5 bases each). The germline gives CDR1 LNHNV, CDR2 YYDKDF (reference sequence). The V and J ends lost 5 bases and 7 bases respectively, with 12 bases between them. The CDR3 consists of 13 residues. This chain's CDR3 is CATSLRESNEQFF. The CDR3 DNA is TGTGCCACCAGCCTCAGGGAGTCGAATGAGCAGTTCTTC.

V is TRBV3-1 and J is TRBJ1-3; weak D call: TRBD1 (5 bases). CDR3 size: 15 residues. CDR1 and CDR2 (germline): LGHDT, YNNKEL (reference sequence). V was clipped by 3 bases and J by 4 bases, with 13 bases between them. CDR3 protein: CASSHTATEGNTIYF. CDR3 sequence (DNA): TGTGCCAGCAGCCATACCGCGACAGAAGGAAACACCATATATTTT.

The rearrangement links TRBV7-6 to TRBJ2-5; D gene uncertain. Germline lookup yields CDR1 SGHVS and CDR2 FNYEAQ. This CDR3 region has 15 residues. Between the trimmed V and J ends, which lost 5 bases and 1 base, there was a span of 14 bases. This CDR3 is CASSPFRAGQETQYF. The DNA for the CDR3 is TGTGCCAGCAGCCCATTCCGGGCAGGCCAAGAGACCCAGTACTTC.

J is TRBJ2-7 and V is TRBV6-1; D is unresolved. The V gene's germline CDR1 is MNHNS and CDR2 SASEGT. Trimming removed 6 bases at V and 3 bases at J, with 18 bases between. This CDR3 is 15 amino acids long. DNA for the CDR3: TGTGCCAGCAGAGTGACAAGTAGCACGGACTACGAGCAGTACTTC. This sequence encodes CASRVTSSTDYEQYF.

This chain links TRBV6-1 with TRBJ1-6; TRBD1 agrees at 10 bases. The V segment lost 7 bases and the J segment 9 bases; nucleotides outside the gene matches: 9. Germline V lookup: CDR1 MNHNS, CDR2 SASEGT. This CDR3 is built from 15 residues. CDR3 sequence: CASTQEGQGISPLHF. CDR3 nucleotides: TGTGCCAGCACCCAAGAGGGACAGGGGATTTCACCCCTCCACTTT.

This clonotype was recorded many times. The J gene is TRBJ2-1, the V gene TRBV4-2; 8 bases are a match to TRBD1. Germline V gene data show CDR1 as LGHNA and CDR2 as YNFKEQ. CDR3 size: 15 residues. J lost 4 bases, V lost 1 base, and 3 bases had no gene match. DNA of the CDR3: TGTGCCAGCAGCCAAGGGGACAGGAGATACAATGAGCAGTTCTTC. Protein product: CASSQGDRRYNEQFF.

This clonotype was seen a handful of times. V gene TRBV5-1 combines with J gene TRBJ1-6; TRBD1 agrees at 11 bases. Germline-derived CDR1 and CDR2 are SGHRS and YFSETQ. The CDR3 has 15 residues. The V gene end was trimmed by 4 bases and the J gene end by 9 bases; junction bases not matched to a gene: 6. This CDR3 is CASSNGQGAASPLHF. Written as DNA, the CDR3 is TGCGCCAGCAGCAACGGACAGGGGGCGGCTTCACCCCTCCACTTT. Full variable domain (missing parts from reference TRBV5-1 and TRBJ1-6): KAGVTQTPRYLIKTRGQQVTLSCSPISGHRSVSWYQQTPGQGLQFLFEYFSETQRNKGNFPGRFSGRQFSNSRSEMNVSTLELGDSALYLCASSNGQGAASPLHFGNGTRLTVT.

This clonotype has just a few counts. The chain combines TRBV9 with TRBJ2-3; maybe TRBD1 (5 bases). Trimming took 0 bases from V and 0 from J, leaving 11 bases between them. Germline values: CDR1 SGDLS, CDR2 YYNGEE. The CDR3 extends over 16 amino acids. The CDR3 is CASSVEQVVSTDTQYF. CDR3 nucleotides: TGTGCCAGCAGCGTAGAACAGGTCGTCAGCACAGATACGCAGTATTTT.

The table lists this clonotype with many counts. The J gene is TRBJ1-2, the V gene TRBV12-3 or TRBV12-4; D is unresolved. The CDR3 extends over 13 amino acids. V lost 3 bases and J lost 4, with 9 bases in between. CDR3 sequence (DNA): TGTGCCAGCAGTTTGTCTTCGACCTATGGCTACACCTTC. This gives the protein CASSLSSTYGYTF.

This clonotype was counted a few times. The genes are TRBV19 and TRBJ1-1; D is possibly TRBD1 (5 bases). V dropped 6 bases and J dropped 2 bases, with 13 bases sitting between them. The CDR3 is 14 residues long. CDR1 and CDR2 from the germline V gene are LNHDA and SQIVND (reference sequence). CDR3 in amino acids: CASSTREKNTEAFF. CDR3 coding DNA: TGTGCCAGTAGCACCAGGGAGAAAAACACTGAAGCTTTCTTT.

In this sample, this clonotype turned up many times. The rearrangement links TRBV12-3 or TRBV12-4 to TRBJ2-7, with 7 positions matching TRBD1. After removal of 5 bases from V and 1 base from J, the junction contained 2 bases not matched to a gene. This CDR3 contains 13 residues. The CDR3 region is CASSGGQSYEQYF. For the CDR3, the DNA is TGTGCCAGCAGTGGGGGACAGTCCTACGAGCAGTACTTC.

Ten or more counts support this clonotype. The V gene is TRBV7-9, the J gene TRBJ2-2, with a weak D call TRBD2 (5 bases). The V gene lost 0 bases and the J gene lost 6 bases, with 5 bases spanning the gap. The CDR3 contains 13 residues. CDR1 SEHNR and CDR2 FQNEAQ come from the germline V gene (reference sequence). This chain's CDR3 is CASSLAGAGELFF. The CDR3 DNA reads TGTGCCAGCAGCTTAGCGGGAGCCGGGGAGCTGTTTTTT. Based on the CDR3 plus reference TRBV7-9 and TRBJ2-2, the full variable domain is DTGVSQNPRHKITKRGQNVTFRCDPISEHNRLYWYRQTLGQGPEFLTYFQNEAQLEKSRLLSDRFSAERPKGSFSTLEIQRTEQGDSAMYLCASSLAGAGELFFGEGSRLTVL.

V usage is TRBV5-6 and J usage is TRBJ1-1; a weak D match, TRBD1 (5 bases). The CDR3 spans 17 residues. V shed 2 bases and J shed 1 base, with 18 bases lying between them. From germline, CDR1 is SGHDT and CDR2 YYEEEE. The CDR3 DNA follows: TGTGCCAGCAGCTTTGCCGGGACCCAACTTTGGAACACTGAAGCTTTCTTT. Translation: CASSFAGTQLWNTEAFF.

The gene calls are TRBV3-1 and TRBJ2-1; D gene unclear. The V and J ends lost 0 bases and 0 bases respectively, with 12 bases between them. The CDR3 is made up of 17 amino acids. Germline V lookup: CDR1 LGHDT, CDR2 YNNKEL (reference sequence). The CDR3 DNA reads as TGTGCCAGCAGCCAAGAGAGAGACTCGAGCTCCTACAATGAGCAGTTCTTC. Translating it yields CASSQERDSSSYNEQFF.

This clonotype was recorded a few times. The rearrangement links TRBV20-1 to TRBJ2-5; TRBD2 agrees at 9 bases. Germline V gene sequence: CDR1 DFQATT, CDR2 SNEGSKA (reference sequence). This CDR3 region has 16 residues. J was trimmed by 0 bases and V by 6 bases; bases with no gene match: 11. CDR3 loop: CSAITLLAGYQETQYF. In nucleotides, the CDR3 is TGCAGTGCGATAACACTCCTAGCGGGGTACCAAGAGACCCAGTACTTC.

J is TRBJ2-5 and V is TRBV5-1; D may be TRBD2 (7 bases). V was cut by 2 bases and J by 5 bases, with 13 bases left in between. CDR1 and CDR2 from the germline V gene are SGHRS and YFSETQ. The CDR3 sequence is 14 residues long. CDR3 sequence reads: CASSLGGARETQYF. The DNA for the CDR3 is TGCGCCAGCAGCTTAGGGGGGGCCCGGGAGACCCAGTACTTC.

The gene calls are TRBV5-1 and TRBJ2-1; D remains unclear. Trimming took 3 bases from V and 2 from J, leaving 9 bases between them. From germline, CDR1 is SGHRS and CDR2 YFSETQ. CDR3 length equals 14 residues. The CDR3 sequence is CASSYRAPYNEQFF. The DNA for the CDR3 is TGCGCCAGCAGCTACCGGGCTCCCTACAATGAGCAGTTCTTC.

In this sample, this clonotype turned up many times. The V call is TRBV7-8, the J call TRBJ2-1; TRBD1 matches 9 bases. Trimming took 5 bases from V and 4 from J; bases not matched to a gene: 6. Germline V gene lookup returns CDR1 SGHVS and CDR2 FQNEAQ. The length of the CDR3 is 15 residues. The CDR3 nucleotides read TGTGCCAGCAGCCAAGGACAGGGGAGATACAATGAGCAGTTCTTC. Its protein product is CASSQGQGRYNEQFF. Using reference TRBV7-8 and TRBJ2-1 for the parts outside the CDR3, the full variable domain is GAGVSQSPRYKVAKRGQDVALRCDPISGHVSLFWYQQALGQGPEFLTYFQNEAQLDKSGLPSDRFFAERPEGSVSTLKIQRTQQEDSAVYLCASSQGQGRYNEQFFGPGTRLTVL.